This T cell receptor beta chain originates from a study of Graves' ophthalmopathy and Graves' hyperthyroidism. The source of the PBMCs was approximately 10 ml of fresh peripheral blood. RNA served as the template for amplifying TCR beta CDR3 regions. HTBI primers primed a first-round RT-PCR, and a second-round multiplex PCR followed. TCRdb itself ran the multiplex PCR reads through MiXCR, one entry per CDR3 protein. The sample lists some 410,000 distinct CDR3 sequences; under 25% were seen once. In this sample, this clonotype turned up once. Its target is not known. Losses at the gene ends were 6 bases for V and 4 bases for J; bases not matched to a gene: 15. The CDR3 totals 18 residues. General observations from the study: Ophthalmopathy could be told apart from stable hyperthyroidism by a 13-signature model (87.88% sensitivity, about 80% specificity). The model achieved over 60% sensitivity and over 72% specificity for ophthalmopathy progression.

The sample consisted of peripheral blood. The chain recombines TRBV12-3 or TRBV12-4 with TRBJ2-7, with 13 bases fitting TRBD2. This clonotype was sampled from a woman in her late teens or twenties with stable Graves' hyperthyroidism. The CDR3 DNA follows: TGTGCCAGCAGGTACAGGGGACTAGCGGGACAGTCTCGGTACGAGCAGTACTTC. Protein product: CASRYRGLAGQSRYEQYF.